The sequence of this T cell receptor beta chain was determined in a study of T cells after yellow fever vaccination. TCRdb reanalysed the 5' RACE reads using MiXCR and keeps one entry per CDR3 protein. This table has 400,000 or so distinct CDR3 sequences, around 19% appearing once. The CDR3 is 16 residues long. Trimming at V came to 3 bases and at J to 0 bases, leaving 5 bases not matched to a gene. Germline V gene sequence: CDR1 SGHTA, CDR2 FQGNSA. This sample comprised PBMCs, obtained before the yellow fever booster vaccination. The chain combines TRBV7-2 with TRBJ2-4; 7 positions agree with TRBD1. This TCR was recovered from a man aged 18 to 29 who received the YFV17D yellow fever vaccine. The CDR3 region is CASSFMTGLAKNIQYF. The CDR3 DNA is TGTGCCAGCAGCTTTATGACAGGGCTAGCCAAAAACATTCAGTACTTC.